The 25 T cell receptor beta chains given below trace back to one sample, sequenced in a study of shared clonotypes between healthy human individuals. Clones were sequenced by immunoSEQ multiplex PCR, and TCRdb holds only the in-frame ones, with some missing. The sample shows hundreds of thousands of clones, roughly 96% of them seen only once. Naive CD8 cells, CD45RO-negative and positively selected for CCR7, excluded terminally differentiated effector memory CD45RA+ cells. Sequencing was performed on naive CD8+ T cells sorted from blood. These TCRs come from a woman between 25 and 40 years old in good health.

This clone was recorded once. The genes are TRBV5-6 and TRBJ2-5, with D possibly TRBD2 on 6 matching bases. The J call may be faulty, since TRBJ2-7 better matches the DNA end. In germline, CDR1 is SGHDT, CDR2 YYEEEE. CDR3 length: 15 residues. The CDR3 region has the DNA TGTGCCAGCAGCTTGATGGGGGACTTCTCCTACGAGCAGTACTTC. Translating gives CASSLMGDFSYEQYF.

This rearrangement joins TRBV29-1 to TRBJ1-1, with D perhaps TRBD1 (6 bases). In germline, CDR1 is SQVTM, CDR2 ANQGSEA. The CDR3 runs 14 residues. The V gene lost 7 bases and the J gene lost 1 base, with 16 bases spanning the gap. The CDR3 DNA sequence: TGCAGCGCAGTGAGGGGCAGGGGGAACACTGAAGCTTTCTTT. Protein product: CSAVRGRGNTEAFF.

The V and J genes are TRBV30 and TRBJ2-3; TRBD2 matches 7 bases. V lost 7 bases, J lost 8 bases, and 24 bases stayed unmatched. Germline values: CDR1 GTSNPN, CDR2 SVGIG (reference sequence). The CDR3 has 17 amino acids. CDR3 protein: CAYLGRYWGGSRITQYF. CDR3 in DNA: TGTGCCTATCTCGGTCGCTACTGGGGGGGGTCGAGGATTACGCAGTATTTT.

Turning to this clone: This sample also contains other DNA sequences that code for the same CDR3. The chain joins TRBV5-6 to TRBJ2-7, with D perhaps TRBD1 (5 bases). V was trimmed by 0 bases and J by 0 bases, leaving 7 bases between them. From germline, CDR1 is SGHDT and CDR2 YYEEEE. The CDR3 covers 14 residues. In DNA form, the CDR3 reads TGTGCCAGCAGCTTGGAAGGGGCCTCCTACGAGCAGTACTTC. It yields the protein CASSLEGASYEQYF.

The rearrangement joins TRBV29-1 to TRBJ2-7; tentative D call: TRBD2 (6 bases). V dropped 0 bases and J dropped 6 bases, with 12 bases sitting between them. CDR3 size: 13 residues. The germline CDR1 and CDR2 sequences are SQVTM and ANQGSEA. The DNA for the CDR3 is TGCAGCGTTGAAGATCGAGGCGGGGTCGAGCAGTACTTC. Translation: CSVEDRGGVEQYF.

The rearrangement joins TRBV11-2 to TRBJ2-1; D remains unclear. Germline V gives CDR1 SGHAT, CDR2 FQNNGV. The V gene lost 8 bases and the J gene lost 7 bases, with 18 bases spanning the gap. This CDR3 is built from 14 residues. CDR3 nucleotides: TGTGCCAGCCTGTCCGGCGGCAGTGGGAATGAGCAGTTCTTC. Protein: CASLSGGSGNEQFF.

CDR3 sequence (DNA): TGCAGCGTTGTCGCGGACAGACCATCCTACAATGAGCAGTTCTTC. This gives the protein CSVVADRPSYNEQFF. J is TRBJ2-1 and V is TRBV29-1; a weak D match, TRBD1 (6 bases). Trimming removed 4 bases from V and 1 base from J, with 14 bases in between. This CDR3 comprises 15 residues. From germline, CDR1 is SQVTM and CDR2 ANQGSEA.

V gene TRBV5-1 combines with J gene TRBJ2-7; 7 bases agree with TRBD2. Germline-derived CDR1 and CDR2 are SGHRS and YFSETQ. The CDR3 runs 15 residues. After removal of 2 bases from V and 5 bases from J, the junction contained 10 bases not matched to a gene. CDR3 in DNA: TGCGCCAGCAGCTTCGCGGGAGCATTGGGAGACGAGCAGTACTTC. It specifies CASSFAGALGDEQYF.

The chain joins TRBV5-1 to TRBJ2-7, with no clear D. CDR3 length: 12 residues. V lost 5 bases, J lost 5 bases, and 11 bases lay in between. CDR1 SGHRS and CDR2 YFSETQ come from the germline V gene. The CDR3 region is CASRLTSDEQYF. CDR3 coding DNA: TGCGCCAGCAGATTAACGAGCGACGAGCAGTACTTC.

This sequence joins TRBV5-4 and TRBJ2-5; a possible D gene is TRBD2 (6 bases). CDR3 length equals 14 residues. V lost 0 bases to trimming and J lost 3 bases, with 9 bases between them. Germline lookup yields CDR1 SGHNT and CDR2 YYREEE (reference sequence). This CDR3 reads CASSLGRAEETQYF. CDR3 nucleotide sequence: TGTGCCAGCAGCTTGGGGAGGGCGGAAGAGACCCAGTACTTC.

The chain couples TRBV27 to TRBJ2-2; 9 nucleotides line up with TRBD1. The J segment lost 8 bases and the V segment lost 5 bases, leaving 3 bases of the junction unmatched. The CDR3 length is 13 residues. Per the germline V gene, CDR1 is MNHEY and CDR2 is SMNVEV (reference sequence). DNA for the CDR3: TGTGCCAGCAGTACAGGGGGCTCGGGGGAGCTGTTTTTT. It specifies CASSTGGSGELFF.

V and J are TRBV2 and TRBJ2-5; 9 bases align to TRBD2. The ends lost 3 bases at V and 5 bases at J; junction bases unmatched: 7. CDR1 and CDR2 (germline): SNHLY, FYNNEI. The CDR3 is made up of 15 amino acids. The CDR3 nucleotides read TGTGCCAGCAGTGACGGTAGCGGGAGAGGCGAGACCCAGTACTTC. Translated: CASSDGSGRGETQYF.

V usage is TRBV27 and J usage is TRBJ1-1, with TRBD1 matching 7 bases. Trimming removed 3 bases from V and 7 bases from J; junction bases left unmatched: 8. Germline V gene lookup returns CDR1 MNHEY and CDR2 SMNVEV (reference sequence). This CDR3 is built from 14 residues. The DNA for the CDR3 is TGTGCCAGCAGTTTCCAGGGGGGGCAAAATGAAGCTTTCTTT. Translated: CASSFQGGQNEAFF.

This sequence joins TRBV7-2 and TRBJ2-3; the D is unclear. The V end lost 1 base, the J end lost 1 base, and 12 bases lay between the germline ends. The CDR3 runs to 16 residues. The V gene's germline CDR1 is SGHTA and CDR2 FQGNSA. The CDR3 here is CASSLEENFGTDTQYF. The CDR3 DNA is TGTGCCAGCAGCTTAGAGGAGAATTTCGGCACAGATACGCAGTATTTT.

V and J are TRBV7-6 and TRBJ1-1, with 7 bases that match TRBD1. Germline CDR1 SGHVS, CDR2 FNYEAQ. There are 14 residues in the CDR3. V dropped 3 bases and J dropped 4; count of bases not matched to a gene: 5. The CDR3: CASSFEAGGTEAFF. As DNA, the CDR3 is TGTGCCAGCAGCTTTGAGGCAGGGGGCACTGAAGCTTTCTTT. Full variable domain (remainder filled in from reference TRBV7-6 and TRBJ1-1): GAGVSQSPRYKVTKRGQDVALRCDPISGHVSLYWYRQALGQGPEFLTYFNYEAQQDKSGLPNDRFSAERPEGSISTLTIQRTEQRDSAMYRCASSFEAGGTEAFFGQGTRLTVV.

The chain employs TRBV11-3 and TRBJ2-7; 11 positions agree with TRBD2. Germline-derived CDR1 and CDR2 are SGHNT and YENEEA. CDR3 size: 15 residues. Losses at the gene ends were 5 bases for V and 4 bases for J; bases not matched to a gene: 7. This CDR3 reads CASSKLAGEGYEQYF. The CDR3 DNA is TGTGCCAGCAGCAAACTAGCGGGAGAAGGTTACGAGCAGTACTTC.

In nucleotides, the CDR3 is TGTGCCAGCAGTTCCCCGACAGGGGAAGGGACAGATACGCAGTATTTT. Translation: CASSSPTGEGTDTQYF. The chain recombines TRBV27 with TRBJ2-3; the match to TRBD1 covers 8 bases. The CDR3 extends over 16 amino acids. V dropped 4 bases and J dropped 3; count of bases not matched to a gene: 9. CDR1 and CDR2 from the germline V gene are MNHEY and SMNVEV (reference sequence).

V and J are TRBV30 and TRBJ1-1, with 7 bases matching TRBD1. Germline assignment: CDR1 GTSNPN and CDR2 SVGIG (reference sequence). The CDR3 consists of 12 residues. J gave up 2 bases and V 5 bases, and 2 bases lay outside the gene matches. CDR3: CAWGTVNTEAFF. CDR3 nucleotide sequence: TGTGCCTGGGGGACAGTAAACACTGAAGCTTTCTTT.

Only a few counts were recorded for this clone. This chain uses TRBV28 with TRBJ1-1; no clear D. Between the trimmed V and J ends, which lost 6 bases and 0 bases, there was a span of 14 bases. The CDR3 totals 15 residues. Germline V CDR1 and CDR2: MDHEN, SYDVKM. This CDR3 is CASSPGVGMNTEAFF. The CDR3 bases are TGTGCCAGCAGCCCCGGAGTTGGAATGAACACTGAAGCTTTCTTT. Variable domain in full (rest from reference TRBV28 and TRBJ1-1): DVKVTQSSRYLVKRTGEKVFLECVQDMDHENMFWYRQDPGLGLRLIYFSYDVKMKEKGDIPEGYSVSREKKERFSLILESASTNQTSMYLCASSPGVGMNTEAFFGQGTRLTVV.

This clone was picked up one time. This chain connects TRBV11-2 to TRBJ2-1, with D perhaps TRBD1 (6 bases). Trimming took off 1 base at V and 4 bases at J, with 11 bases between the two ends. CDR1 SGHAT and CDR2 FQNNGV come from the germline V gene. This CDR3 contains 15 residues. CDR3 amino acids: CASSLAQGFYNEQFF. The CDR3, as DNA: TGTGCCAGCAGCTTAGCTCAGGGGTTTTACAATGAGCAGTTCTTC.

This clone occurred a few times. The chain is built from TRBV28 and TRBJ1-5, with TRBD1 identical over 9 bases. Looked up from germline, CDR1 is MDHEN and CDR2 is SYDVKM. Unmatched junction bases numbered 11, after V lost 3 bases and J lost 5 bases. This CDR3 is 17 amino acids long. The CDR3 nucleotides read TGTGCCAGCAGTTTCAATGCCCGGGACAGGGTGCATCAGCCCCAGCATTTT. This sequence encodes CASSFNARDRVHQPQHF. The complete variable domain, with remaining parts taken from reference TRBV28 and TRBJ1-5, reads DVKVTQSSRYLVKRTGEKVFLECVQDMDHENMFWYRQDPGLGLRLIYFSYDVKMKEKGDIPEGYSVSREKKERFSLILESASTNQTSMYLCASSFNARDRVHQPQHFGDGTRLSIL.

The gene calls are TRBV6-5 and TRBJ2-7; no clear D. The CDR3 runs 15 residues. Germline V gene data show CDR1 as MNHEY and CDR2 as SVGAGI. The germline V and J ends were trimmed by 4 bases and 3 bases, with 16 bases remaining between them. The CDR3 DNA reads TGTGCCAGCAGTTTCGGCCAGTACCTAGGCTACGAGCAGTACTTC. Protein: CASSFGQYLGYEQYF.

The chain recombines TRBV5-4 with TRBJ1-2; 9 nucleotides agree with TRBD1. Per germline, CDR1 SGHNT and CDR2 YYREEE (reference sequence). The CDR3 runs 14 residues. Unmatched junction bases numbered 8, after V lost 6 bases and J lost 5 bases. Written as DNA, the CDR3 is TGTGCCAGCATAAAACTGGGACAGGGATATGGCTACACCTTC. Translating gives CASIKLGQGYGYTF. Supplemented by reference TRBV5-4 and TRBJ1-2, the full variable domain reads ETGVTQSPTHLIKTRGQQVTLRCSSQSGHNTVSWYQQALGQGPQFIFQYYREEENGRGNFPPRFSGLQFPNYSSELNVNALELDDSALYLCASIKLGQGYGYTFGSGTRLTVV.

The rearrangement links TRBV13 to TRBJ1-1; no definite D call. The CDR3 runs to 15 residues. With 2 bases removed from V and 6 bases from J, the gap between germline ends came to 16 bases. CDR1 and CDR2 from the germline V gene are PRHDT and FYEKMQ (reference sequence). CDR3 nucleotides: TGTGCCAGCAGCTTAAGAGGCACTCTCGACGCTGAAGCTTTCTTT. Translation gives CASSLRGTLDAEAFF. The entire variable domain, with the rest obtained from reference TRBV13 and TRBJ1-1, is as follows: AAGVIQSPRHLIKEKRETATLKCYPIPRHDTVYWYQQGPGQDPQFLISFYEKMQSDKGSIPDRFSAQQFSDYHSELNMSSLELGDSALYFCASSLRGTLDAEAFFGQGTRLTVV.

The chain joins TRBV6-6 to TRBJ1-3, with D uncertain. The CDR3 consists of 13 residues. Germline values: CDR1 MNHNY, CDR2 SVGAGI (reference sequence). The V end lost 0 bases, the J end lost 8 bases, and 8 bases lay between the germline ends. Here the CDR3 reads CASSYSNGDTIYF. The CDR3 DNA sequence: TGTGCCAGCAGTTACTCGAACGGGGACACCATATATTTT.